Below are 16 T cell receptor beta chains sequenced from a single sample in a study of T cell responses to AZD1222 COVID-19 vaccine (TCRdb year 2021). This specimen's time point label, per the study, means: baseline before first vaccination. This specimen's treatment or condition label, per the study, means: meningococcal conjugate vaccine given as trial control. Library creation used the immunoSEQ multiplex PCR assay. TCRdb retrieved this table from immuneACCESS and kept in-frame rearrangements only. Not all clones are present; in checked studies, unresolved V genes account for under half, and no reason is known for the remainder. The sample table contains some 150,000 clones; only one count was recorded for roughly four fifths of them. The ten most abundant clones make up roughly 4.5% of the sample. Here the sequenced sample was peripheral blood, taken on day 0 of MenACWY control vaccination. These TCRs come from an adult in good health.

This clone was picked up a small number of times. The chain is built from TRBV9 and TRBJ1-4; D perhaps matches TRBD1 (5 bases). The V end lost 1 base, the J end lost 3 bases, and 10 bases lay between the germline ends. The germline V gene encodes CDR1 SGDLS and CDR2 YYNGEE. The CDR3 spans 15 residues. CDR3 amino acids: CASSVFGGANEKLFF. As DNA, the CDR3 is TGTGCCAGCAGCGTATTCGGAGGGGCTAATGAAAAACTGTTTTTT.

The CDR3 loop is CASQKNNEQFF. The CDR3, as DNA: TGTGCCAGCCAAAAAAACAATGAGCAGTTCTTC. The rearrangement links TRBV18 to TRBJ2-1; D is undetermined. Germline assignment: CDR1 KGHSH and CDR2 LQKENI. The ends were cut back, 8 bases at V and 5 bases at J, with 7 bases in the middle. This CDR3 region has 11 residues.

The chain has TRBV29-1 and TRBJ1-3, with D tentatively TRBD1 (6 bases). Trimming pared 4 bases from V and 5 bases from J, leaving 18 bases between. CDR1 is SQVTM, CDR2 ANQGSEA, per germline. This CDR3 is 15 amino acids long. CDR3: CSVVISRTERNTIYF. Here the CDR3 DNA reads TGCAGCGTTGTAATCTCCAGGACAGAGAGAAACACCATATATTTT. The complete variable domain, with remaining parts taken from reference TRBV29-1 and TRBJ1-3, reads SAVISQKPSRDICQRGTSLTIQCQVDSQVTMMFWYRQQPGQSLTLIATANQGSEATYESGFVIDKFPISRPNLTFSTLTVSNMSPEDSSIYLCSVVISRTERNTIYFGEGSWLTVV.

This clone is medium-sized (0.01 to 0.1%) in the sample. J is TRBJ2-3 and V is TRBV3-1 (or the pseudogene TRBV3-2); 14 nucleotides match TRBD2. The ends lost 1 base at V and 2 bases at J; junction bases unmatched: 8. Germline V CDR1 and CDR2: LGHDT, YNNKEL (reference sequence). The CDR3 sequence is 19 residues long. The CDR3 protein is CASSQVAGLAGENTDTQYF. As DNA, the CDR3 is TGTGCCAGCAGCCAAGTCGCGGGACTAGCGGGGGAAAACACAGATACGCAGTATTTT.

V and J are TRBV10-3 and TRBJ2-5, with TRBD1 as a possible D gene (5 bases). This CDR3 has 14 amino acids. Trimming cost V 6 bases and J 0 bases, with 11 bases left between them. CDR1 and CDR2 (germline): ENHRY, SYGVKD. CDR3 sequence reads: CAIRKDKYQETQYF. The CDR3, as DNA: TGTGCCATCAGAAAGGACAAGTACCAAGAGACCCAGTACTTC.

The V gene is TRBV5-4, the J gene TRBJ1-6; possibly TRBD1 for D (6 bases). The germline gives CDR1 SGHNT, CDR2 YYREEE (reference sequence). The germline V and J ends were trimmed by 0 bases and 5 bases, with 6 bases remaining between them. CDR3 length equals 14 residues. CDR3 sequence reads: CASSLGTDNSPLHF. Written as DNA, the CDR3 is TGTGCCAGCAGCTTGGGGACAGATAATTCACCCCTCCACTTT.

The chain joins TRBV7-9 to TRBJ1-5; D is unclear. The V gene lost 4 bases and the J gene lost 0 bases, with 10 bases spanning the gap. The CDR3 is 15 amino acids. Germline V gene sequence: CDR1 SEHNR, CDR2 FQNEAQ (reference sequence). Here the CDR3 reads CASSSHTNSNQPQHF. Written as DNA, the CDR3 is TGTGCCAGCAGCTCCCATACCAATAGCAATCAGCCCCAGCATTTT. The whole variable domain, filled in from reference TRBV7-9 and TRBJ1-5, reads DTGVSQNPRHKITKRGQNVTFRCDPISEHNRLYWYRQTLGQGPEFLTYFQNEAQLEKSRLLSDRFSAERPKGSFSTLEIQRTEQGDSAMYLCASSSHTNSNQPQHFGDGTRLSIL.

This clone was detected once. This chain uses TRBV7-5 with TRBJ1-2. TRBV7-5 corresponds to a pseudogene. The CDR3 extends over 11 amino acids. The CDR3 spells CVRSPGGGYTF. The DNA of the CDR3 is TGTGTCAGAAGCCCGGGGGGTGGCTACACCTTC.

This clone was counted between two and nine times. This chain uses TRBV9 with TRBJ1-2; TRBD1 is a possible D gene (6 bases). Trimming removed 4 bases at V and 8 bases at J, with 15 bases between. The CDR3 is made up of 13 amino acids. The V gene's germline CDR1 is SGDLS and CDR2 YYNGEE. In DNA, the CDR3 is TGTGCCAGCAGCCCAAACACAGGGTTCGGCTACACCTTC. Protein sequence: CASSPNTGFGYTF.

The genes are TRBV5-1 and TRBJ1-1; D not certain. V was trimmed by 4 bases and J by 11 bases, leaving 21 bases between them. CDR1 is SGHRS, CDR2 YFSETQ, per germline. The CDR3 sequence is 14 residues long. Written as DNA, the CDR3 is TGCGCCAGCAGCGCTGCAATTGAAGCGGCTTGGGCTTTCTTT. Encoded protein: CASSAAIEAAWAFF.

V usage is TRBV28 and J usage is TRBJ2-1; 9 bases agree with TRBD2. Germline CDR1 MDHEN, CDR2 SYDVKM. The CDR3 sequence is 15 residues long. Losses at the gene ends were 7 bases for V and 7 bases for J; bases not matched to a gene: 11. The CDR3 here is CASNLLAGTENEQFF. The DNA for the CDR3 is TGTGCCAGCAACCTTCTAGCGGGGACCGAGAATGAGCAGTTCTTC.

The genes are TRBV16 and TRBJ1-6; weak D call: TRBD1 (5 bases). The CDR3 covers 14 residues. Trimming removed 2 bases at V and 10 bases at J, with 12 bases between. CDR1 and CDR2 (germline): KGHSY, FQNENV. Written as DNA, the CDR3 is TGTGCCAGCAGCCAAAGGGGTGGGGGGTCACCCCTCCACTTT. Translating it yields CASSQRGGGSPLHF.

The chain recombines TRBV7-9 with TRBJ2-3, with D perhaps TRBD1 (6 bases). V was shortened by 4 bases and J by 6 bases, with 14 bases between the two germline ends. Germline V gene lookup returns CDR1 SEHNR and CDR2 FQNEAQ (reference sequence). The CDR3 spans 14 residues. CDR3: CASSSWTVRDTQYF. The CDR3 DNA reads TGTGCCAGCAGCTCATGGACAGTAAGGGATACGCAGTATTTT.

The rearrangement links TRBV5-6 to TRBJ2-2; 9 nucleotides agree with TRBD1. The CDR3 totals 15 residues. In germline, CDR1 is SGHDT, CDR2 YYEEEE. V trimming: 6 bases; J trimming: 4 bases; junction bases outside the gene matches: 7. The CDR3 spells CASTPGTGPTGELFF. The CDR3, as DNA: TGTGCCAGCACCCCTGGGACAGGGCCCACCGGGGAGCTGTTTTTT.

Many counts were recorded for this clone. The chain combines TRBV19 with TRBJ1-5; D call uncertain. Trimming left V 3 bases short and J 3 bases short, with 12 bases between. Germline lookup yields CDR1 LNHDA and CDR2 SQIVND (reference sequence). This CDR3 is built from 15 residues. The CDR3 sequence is CASSMRPHLNQPQHF. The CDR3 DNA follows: TGTGCCAGTAGTATGCGGCCCCACCTCAATCAGCCCCAGCATTTT.

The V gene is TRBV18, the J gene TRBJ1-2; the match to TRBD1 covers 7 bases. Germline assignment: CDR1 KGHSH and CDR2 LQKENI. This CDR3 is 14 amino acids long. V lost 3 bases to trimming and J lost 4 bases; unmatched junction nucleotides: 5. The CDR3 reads CASSPSGQSYGYTF. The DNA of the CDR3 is TGTGCCAGCTCACCTTCGGGACAGAGCTATGGCTACACCTTC.